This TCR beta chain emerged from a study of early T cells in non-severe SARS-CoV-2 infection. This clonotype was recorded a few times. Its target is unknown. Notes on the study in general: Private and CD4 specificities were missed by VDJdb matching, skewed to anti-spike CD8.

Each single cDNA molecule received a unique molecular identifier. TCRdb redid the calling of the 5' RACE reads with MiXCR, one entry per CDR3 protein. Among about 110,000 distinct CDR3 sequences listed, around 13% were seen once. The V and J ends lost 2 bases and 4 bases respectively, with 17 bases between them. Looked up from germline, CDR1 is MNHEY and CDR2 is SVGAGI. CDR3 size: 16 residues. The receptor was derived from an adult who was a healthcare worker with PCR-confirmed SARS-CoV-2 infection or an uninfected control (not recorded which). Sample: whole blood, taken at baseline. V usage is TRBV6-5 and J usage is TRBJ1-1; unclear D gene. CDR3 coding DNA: TGTGCCAGCAGTTACAGAGGTGCGGGGATGAGCACTGAAGCTTTCTTT. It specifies CASSYRGAGMSTEAFF.